This paragraph reports one T cell receptor (beta chain). Its antigen remains unidentified. Single viable CD3+CD4+CD8-CD45RO+ cells were sorted as the memory CD4+ T cells. The data derive from a study of memory CD4+ T cells and cytomegalovirus serostatus. Whole-study findings and limits: The CMV-associated TCR signature appears largely within the CD4+ memory repertoire.

Method: immunoSEQ multiplex PCR; TCRdb's copy keeps in-frame clones and lacks some. This sample has about 42,000 clones, with approximately 84% found just once. CDR1 and CDR2 from the germline V gene are MDHEN and SYDVKM. The length of the CDR3 is 12 residues. V was clipped by 8 bases and J by 10 bases, with 15 bases between them. The receptor's source is an adult in good health and CMV-seronegative. The chain recombines TRBV28 with TRBJ2-1; tentatively, D is TRBD2 (5 bases). Input material: memory CD4+ T cells from blood. The CDR3 DNA reads TGTGCCAGCCATACCTCCCGGGAAGAGCAGTTCTTC. This sequence encodes CASHTSREEQFF.